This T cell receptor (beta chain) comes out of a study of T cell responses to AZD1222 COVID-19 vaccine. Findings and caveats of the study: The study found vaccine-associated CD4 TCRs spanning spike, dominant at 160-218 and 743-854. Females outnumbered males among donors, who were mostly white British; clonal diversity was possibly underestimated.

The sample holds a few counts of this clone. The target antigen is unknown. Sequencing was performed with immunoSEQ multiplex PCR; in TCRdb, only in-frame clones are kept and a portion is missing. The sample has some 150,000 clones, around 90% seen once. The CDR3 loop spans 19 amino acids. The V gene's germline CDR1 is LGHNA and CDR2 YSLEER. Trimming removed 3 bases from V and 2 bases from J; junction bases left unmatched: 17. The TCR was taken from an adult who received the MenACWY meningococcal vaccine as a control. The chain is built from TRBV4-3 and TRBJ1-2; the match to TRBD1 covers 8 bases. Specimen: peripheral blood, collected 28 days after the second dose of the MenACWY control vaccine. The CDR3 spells CASSHSLRGTGPLNYGYTF. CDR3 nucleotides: TGCGCCAGCAGCCATTCCCTAAGAGGGACAGGACCCTTGAACTATGGCTACACCTTC.